This TCR beta chain was recovered during a study of CD8 T cells in ankylosing spondylitis. The study, taken as a whole, reports: Reactive arthritis synovial fluid and blood were previously reported to contain some motif variants. The clones that were linked to disease were reported to be significantly enriched in matched synovial fluid samples from ankylosing spondylitis patients. Clones linked to the disease showed a CD8+ phenotype. They occurred at relatively low frequencies in peripheral blood. Characteristic, it appeared, of ankylosing spondylitis blood was a TCR beta motif of roughly 8 highly homologous variants.

CDR3 length equals 17 residues. Germline CDR1 SGHRS, CDR2 YFSETQ. The germline V and J ends were trimmed by 1 base and 1 base, with 12 bases remaining between them. In TCRdb, the 5' RACE reads were re-called with MiXCR into one record per CDR3 protein. The top ten hold under 20% of the sample, which has roughly 700,000 distinct CDR3 sequences, around 17% seen once. About this clonotype itself: Its antigen is not identified.

This sequence originates from a male donor with ankylosing spondylitis. What was sequenced was blood, either unsorted or a sorted T cell fraction (not recorded which). This rearrangement joins TRBV5-1 to TRBJ2-6; possible D gene TRBD2, 6 bases. This chain's CDR3 is CASSLWPGESGANVLTF. DNA of the CDR3: TGCGCCAGCAGCTTGTGGCCGGGGGAATCTGGGGCCAACGTCCTGACTTTC.